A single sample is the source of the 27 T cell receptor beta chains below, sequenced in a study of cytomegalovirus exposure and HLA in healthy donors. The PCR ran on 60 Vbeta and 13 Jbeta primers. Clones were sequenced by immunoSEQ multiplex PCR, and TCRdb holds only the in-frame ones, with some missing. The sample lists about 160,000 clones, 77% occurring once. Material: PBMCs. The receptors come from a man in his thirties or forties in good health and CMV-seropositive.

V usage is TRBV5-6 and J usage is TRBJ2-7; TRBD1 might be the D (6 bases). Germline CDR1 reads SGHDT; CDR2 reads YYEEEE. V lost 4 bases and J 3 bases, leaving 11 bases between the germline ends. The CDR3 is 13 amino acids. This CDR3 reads CASSQGRGYEQYF. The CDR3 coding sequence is TGTGCCAGCAGCCAGGGCAGGGGCTACGAGCAGTACTTC.

The CDR3 region is CASSPLGATEAFF. The CDR3 nucleotides read TGTGCCAGCAGCCCATTAGGGGCCACTGAAGCTTTCTTT. The rearrangement uses TRBV7-2 and TRBJ1-1, with D perhaps matching TRBD1 (5 bases). This CDR3 region has 13 residues. The germline CDR1 and CDR2 sequences are SGHTA and FQGNSA. The V gene lost 5 bases and the J gene lost 4 bases, with 11 bases spanning the gap. Full variable domain (outside the CDR3, taken from reference TRBV7-2 and TRBJ1-1): GAGVSQSPSNKVTEKGKDVELRCDPISGHTALYWYRQSLGQGLEFLIYFQGNSAPDKSGLPSDRFSAERTGGSVSTLTIQRTQQEDSAVYLCASSPLGATEAFFGQGTRLTVV.

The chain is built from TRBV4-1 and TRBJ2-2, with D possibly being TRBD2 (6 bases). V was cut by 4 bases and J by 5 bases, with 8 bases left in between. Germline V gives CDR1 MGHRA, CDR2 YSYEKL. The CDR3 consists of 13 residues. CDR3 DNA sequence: TGCGCCAGCAGCCCTGGGGGGACCGGGGAGCTGTTTTTT. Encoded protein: CASSPGGTGELFF.

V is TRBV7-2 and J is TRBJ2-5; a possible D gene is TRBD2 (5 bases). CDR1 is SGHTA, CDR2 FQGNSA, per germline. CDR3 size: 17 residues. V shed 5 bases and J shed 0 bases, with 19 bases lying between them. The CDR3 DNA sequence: TGTGCCAGCAGCGACATATTGGGAGAATGGGACCAAGAGACCCAGTACTTC. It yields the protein CASSDILGEWDQETQYF.

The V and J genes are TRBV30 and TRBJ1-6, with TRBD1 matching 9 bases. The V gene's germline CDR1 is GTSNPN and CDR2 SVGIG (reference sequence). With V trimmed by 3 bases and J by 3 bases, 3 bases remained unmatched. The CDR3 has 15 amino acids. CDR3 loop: CAWSPGQGYNSPLHF. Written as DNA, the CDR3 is TGTGCCTGGAGCCCGGGACAGGGCTATAATTCACCCCTCCACTTT.

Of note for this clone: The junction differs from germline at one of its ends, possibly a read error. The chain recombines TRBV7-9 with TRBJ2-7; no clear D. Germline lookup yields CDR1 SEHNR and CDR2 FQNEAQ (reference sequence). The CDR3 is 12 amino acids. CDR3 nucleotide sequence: TGTTCCAGCAGTGACGCCAGGTACGAGCAGTACTTC. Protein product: CSSSDARYEQYF.

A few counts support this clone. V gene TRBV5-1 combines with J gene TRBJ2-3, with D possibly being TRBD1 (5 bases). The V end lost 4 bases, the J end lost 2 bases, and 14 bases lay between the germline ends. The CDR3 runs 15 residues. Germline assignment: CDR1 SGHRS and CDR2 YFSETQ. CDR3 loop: CASSAIQVDTDTQYF. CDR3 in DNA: TGCGCCAGCAGCGCGATACAGGTGGACACAGATACGCAGTATTTT.

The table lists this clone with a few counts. CDR3 sequence (DNA): TGTGCCAGCAGCTTAGCGACAGGGGGGGGCCTCCAAGAGACCCAGTACTTC. Translating it yields CASSLATGGGLQETQYF. The chain combines TRBV7-9 with TRBJ2-5; the match to TRBD1 covers 9 bases. The germline gives CDR1 SEHNR, CDR2 FQNEAQ (reference sequence). The trim removed 0 bases at V and 1 base at J, leaving 6 bases unmatched. The CDR3 contains 17 residues.

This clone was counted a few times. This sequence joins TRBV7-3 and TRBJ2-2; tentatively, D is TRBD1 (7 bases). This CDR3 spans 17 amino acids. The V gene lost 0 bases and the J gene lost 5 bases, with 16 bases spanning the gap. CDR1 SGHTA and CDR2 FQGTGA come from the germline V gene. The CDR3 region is CASSLTGQGGRTGELFF. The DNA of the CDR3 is TGTGCCAGCAGCTTAACGGGTCAGGGGGGAAGGACCGGGGAGCTGTTTTTT.

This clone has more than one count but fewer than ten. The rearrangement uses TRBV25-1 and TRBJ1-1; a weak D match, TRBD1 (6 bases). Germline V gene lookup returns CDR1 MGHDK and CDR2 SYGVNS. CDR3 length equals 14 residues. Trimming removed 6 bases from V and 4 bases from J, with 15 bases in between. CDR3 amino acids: CASRQQGSATEAFF. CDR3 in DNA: TGTGCCAGCAGACAACAGGGAAGTGCCACTGAAGCTTTCTTT.

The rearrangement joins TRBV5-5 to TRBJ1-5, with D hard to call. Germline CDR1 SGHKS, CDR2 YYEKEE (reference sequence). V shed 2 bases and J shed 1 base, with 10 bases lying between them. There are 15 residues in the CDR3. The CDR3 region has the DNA TGTGCCAGCAGCTTTAGCGACACAAGCAATCAGCCCCAGCATTTT. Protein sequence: CASSFSDTSNQPQHF.

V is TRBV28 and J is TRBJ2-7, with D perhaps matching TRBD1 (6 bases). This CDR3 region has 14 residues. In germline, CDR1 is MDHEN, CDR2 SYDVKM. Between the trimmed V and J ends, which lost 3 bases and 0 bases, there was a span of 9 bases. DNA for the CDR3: TGTGCCAGCAGTTTCGGACAGTTCTCCTACGAGCAGTACTTC. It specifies CASSFGQFSYEQYF.

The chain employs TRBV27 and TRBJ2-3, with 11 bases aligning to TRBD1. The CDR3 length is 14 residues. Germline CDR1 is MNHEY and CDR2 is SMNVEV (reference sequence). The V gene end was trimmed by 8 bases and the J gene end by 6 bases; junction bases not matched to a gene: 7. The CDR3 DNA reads TGTGCCAGCTTCCCGGGACAGGGGGTCGATACGCAGTATTTT. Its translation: CASFPGQGVDTQYF.

The DNA of the CDR3 is TGCGCCAGCAGCCAAGAAGGCCCTGGGACAGGGGGCTGGCCCCAGCATTTT. Amino acid sequence: CASSQEGPGTGGWPQHF. The V gene is TRBV4-1, the J gene TRBJ1-5, with 12 positions matching TRBD1. V shed 0 bases and J 9 bases; nucleotides not matched to a gene: 9. There are 17 residues in the CDR3. Germline lookup yields CDR1 MGHRA and CDR2 YSYEKL.

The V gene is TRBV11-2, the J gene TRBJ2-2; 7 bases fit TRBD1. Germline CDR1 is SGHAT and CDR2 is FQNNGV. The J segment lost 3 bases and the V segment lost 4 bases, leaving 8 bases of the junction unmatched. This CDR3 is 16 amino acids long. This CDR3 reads CASSSRQGRYTGELFF. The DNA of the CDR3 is TGTGCCAGCAGCTCTCGACAGGGTCGGTACACCGGGGAGCTGTTTTTT.

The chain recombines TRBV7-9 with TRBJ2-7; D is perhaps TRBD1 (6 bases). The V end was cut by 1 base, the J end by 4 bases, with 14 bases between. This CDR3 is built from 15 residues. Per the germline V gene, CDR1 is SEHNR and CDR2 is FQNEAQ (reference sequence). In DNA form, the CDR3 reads TGTGCCAGCAGCTTAGATGGTCAGGGGTGGTACGAGCAGTACTTC. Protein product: CASSLDGQGWYEQYF. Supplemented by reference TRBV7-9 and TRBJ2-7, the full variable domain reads DTGVSQNPRHKITKRGQNVTFRCDPISEHNRLYWYRQTLGQGPEFLTYFQNEAQLEKSRLLSDRFSAERPKGSFSTLEIQRTEQGDSAMYLCASSLDGQGWYEQYFGPGTRLTVT.

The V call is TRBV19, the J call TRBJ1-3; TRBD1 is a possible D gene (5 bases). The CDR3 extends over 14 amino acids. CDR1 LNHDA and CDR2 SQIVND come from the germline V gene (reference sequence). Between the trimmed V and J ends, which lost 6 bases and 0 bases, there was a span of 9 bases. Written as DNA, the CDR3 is TGTGCCAGTAGGGACACCTTCTCTGGAAACACCATATATTTT. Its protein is CASRDTFSGNTIYF.

The CDR3, as DNA: TGTGCCAGCAGCAAATCTCGGGAGCAGTACTTC. Its translation: CASSKSREQYF. This sequence joins TRBV28 and TRBJ2-7; D remains unclear. This CDR3 is built from 11 residues. Germline lookup yields CDR1 MDHEN and CDR2 SYDVKM. V was shortened by 6 bases and J by 7 bases, with 10 bases between the two germline ends. The full variable domain, in which reference TRBV28 and TRBJ2-7 provide the parts outside the CDR3, is DVKVTQSSRYLVKRTGEKVFLECVQDMDHENMFWYRQDPGLGLRLIYFSYDVKMKEKGDIPEGYSVSREKKERFSLILESASTNQTSMYLCASSKSREQYFGPGTRLTVT.

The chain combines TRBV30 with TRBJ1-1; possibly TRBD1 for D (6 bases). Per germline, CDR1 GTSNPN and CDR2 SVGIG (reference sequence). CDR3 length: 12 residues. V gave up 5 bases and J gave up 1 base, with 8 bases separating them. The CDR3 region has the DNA TGTGCCTGGGACAGGACGAACACTGAAGCTTTCTTT. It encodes CAWDRTNTEAFF.

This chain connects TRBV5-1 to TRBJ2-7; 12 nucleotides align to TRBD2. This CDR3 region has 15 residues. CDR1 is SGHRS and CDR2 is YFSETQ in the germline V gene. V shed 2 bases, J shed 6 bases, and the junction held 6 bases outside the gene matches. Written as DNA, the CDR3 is TGCGCCAGCAGCTTAGTTGCTAGCGGGGGGGCCGAGCAGTACTTC. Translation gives CASSLVASGGAEQYF.

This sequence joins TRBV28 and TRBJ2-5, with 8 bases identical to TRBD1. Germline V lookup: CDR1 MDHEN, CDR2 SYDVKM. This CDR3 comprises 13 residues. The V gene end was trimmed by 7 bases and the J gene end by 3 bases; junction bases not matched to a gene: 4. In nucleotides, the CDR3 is TGTGCCAGCAATACAGGGGGGAAAGAGACCCAGTACTTC. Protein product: CASNTGGKETQYF.

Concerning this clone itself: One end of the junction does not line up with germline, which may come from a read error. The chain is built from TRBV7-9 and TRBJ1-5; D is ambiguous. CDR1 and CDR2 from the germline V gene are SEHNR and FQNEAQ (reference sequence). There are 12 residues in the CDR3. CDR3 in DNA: TGTTCCAGCAGCTTAGGCGAGCAGCCCCAGCATTTT. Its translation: CSSSLGEQPQHF.

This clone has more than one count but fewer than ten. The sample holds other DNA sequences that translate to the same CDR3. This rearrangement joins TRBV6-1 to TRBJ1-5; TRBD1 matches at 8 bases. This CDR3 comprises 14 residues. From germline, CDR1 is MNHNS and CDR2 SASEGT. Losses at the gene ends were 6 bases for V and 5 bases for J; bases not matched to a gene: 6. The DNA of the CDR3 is TGTGCCAGCAGAGGAACAGGGGGGCATCAGCCCCAGCATTTT. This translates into CASRGTGGHQPQHF.

The CDR3: CAWSPDNGRQETQYF. The CDR3 coding sequence is TGTGCCTGGAGCCCGGACAACGGTCGCCAAGAGACCCAGTACTTC. The rearrangement uses TRBV30 and TRBJ2-5, with D possibly matching TRBD1 (5 bases). V gave up 3 bases and J gave up 1 base, with 15 bases separating them. The V gene's germline CDR1 is GTSNPN and CDR2 SVGIG (reference sequence). The CDR3 totals 15 residues.

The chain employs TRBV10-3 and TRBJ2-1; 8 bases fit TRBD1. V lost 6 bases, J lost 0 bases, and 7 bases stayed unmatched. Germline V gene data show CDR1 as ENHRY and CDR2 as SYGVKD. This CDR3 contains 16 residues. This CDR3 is CAISHPTGASYNEQFF. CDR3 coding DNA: TGTGCCATCAGCCACCCGACAGGGGCCTCCTACAATGAGCAGTTCTTC.

CDR3 DNA sequence: TGCGCCAGCAGCTTGGCCCAGGGGGCGTCGAATGAGCAGTTCTTC. Protein: CASSLAQGASNEQFF. This rearrangement joins TRBV5-1 to TRBJ2-1; 8 bases match TRBD1. The V and J ends lost 0 bases and 7 bases, in that order; junction bases with no gene match: 6. From germline, CDR1 is SGHRS and CDR2 YFSETQ. The CDR3 runs 15 residues.

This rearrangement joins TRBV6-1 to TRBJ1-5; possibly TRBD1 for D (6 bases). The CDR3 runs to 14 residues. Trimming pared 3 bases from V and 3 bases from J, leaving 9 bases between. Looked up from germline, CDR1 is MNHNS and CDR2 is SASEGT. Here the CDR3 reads CASSDGQHNQPQHF. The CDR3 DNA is TGTGCCAGCAGTGATGGACAGCACAATCAGCCCCAGCATTTT.